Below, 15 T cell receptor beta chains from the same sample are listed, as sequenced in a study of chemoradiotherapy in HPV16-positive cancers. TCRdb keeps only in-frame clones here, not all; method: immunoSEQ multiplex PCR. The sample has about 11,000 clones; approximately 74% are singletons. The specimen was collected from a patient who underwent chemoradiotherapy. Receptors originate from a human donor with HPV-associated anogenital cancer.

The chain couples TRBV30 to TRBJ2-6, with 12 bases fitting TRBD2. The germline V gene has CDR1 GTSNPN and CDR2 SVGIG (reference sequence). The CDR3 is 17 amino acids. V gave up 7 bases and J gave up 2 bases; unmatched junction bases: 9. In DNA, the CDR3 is TGTGCCTCTAGCGGGAGGGCCTTTTTAGCTGGGGCCAACGTCCTGACTTTC. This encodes CASSGRAFLAGANVLTF.

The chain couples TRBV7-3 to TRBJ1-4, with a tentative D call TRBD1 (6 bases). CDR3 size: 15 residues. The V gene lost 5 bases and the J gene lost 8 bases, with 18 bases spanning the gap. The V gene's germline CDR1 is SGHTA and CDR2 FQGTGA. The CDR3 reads CASSQSGTIGEKLFF. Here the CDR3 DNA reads TGTGCCAGCAGCCAATCCGGGACAATCGGGGAAAAACTGTTTTTT.

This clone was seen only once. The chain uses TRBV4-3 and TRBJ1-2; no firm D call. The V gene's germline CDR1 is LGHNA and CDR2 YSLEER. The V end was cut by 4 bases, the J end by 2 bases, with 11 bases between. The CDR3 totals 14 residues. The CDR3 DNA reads TGCGCCAGCAGCCCCCATCGAGGGAACTATGGCTACACCTTC. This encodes CASSPHRGNYGYTF.

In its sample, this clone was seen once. The CDR3 spells CAWSVRSGGNTIYF. In DNA form, the CDR3 reads TGTGCCTGGAGTGTACGGAGCGGCGGAAACACCATATATTTT. The rearrangement joins TRBV30 to TRBJ1-3; D gene ambiguous. Trimming took 0 bases from V and 4 from J, leaving 10 bases between them. The CDR3 runs 14 residues. CDR1 and CDR2 from the germline V gene are GTSNPN and SVGIG (reference sequence).

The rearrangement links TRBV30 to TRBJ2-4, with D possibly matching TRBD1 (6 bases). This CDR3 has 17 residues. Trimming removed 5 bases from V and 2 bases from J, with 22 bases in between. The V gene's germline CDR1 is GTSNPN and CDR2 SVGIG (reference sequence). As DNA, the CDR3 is TGTGCCTGGGGCCCAGGGACAACCTGGAGATCCAAAAACATTCAGTACTTC. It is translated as CAWGPGTTWRSKNIQYF.

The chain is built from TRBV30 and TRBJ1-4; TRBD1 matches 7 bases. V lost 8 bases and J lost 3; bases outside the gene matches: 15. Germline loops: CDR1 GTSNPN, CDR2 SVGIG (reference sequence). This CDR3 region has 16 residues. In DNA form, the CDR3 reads TGTGCCGGGTCAATTACGACAGGGAATCCTAATGAAAAACTGTTTTTT. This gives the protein CAGSITTGNPNEKLFF.

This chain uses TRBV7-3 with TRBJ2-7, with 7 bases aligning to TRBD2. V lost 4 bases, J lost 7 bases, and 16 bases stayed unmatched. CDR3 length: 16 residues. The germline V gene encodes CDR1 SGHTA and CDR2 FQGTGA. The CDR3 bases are TGTGCCAGCAGCTCCCAGCGGGGACTCTCAATGGAGGAGCAGTACTTC. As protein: CASSSQRGLSMEEQYF.

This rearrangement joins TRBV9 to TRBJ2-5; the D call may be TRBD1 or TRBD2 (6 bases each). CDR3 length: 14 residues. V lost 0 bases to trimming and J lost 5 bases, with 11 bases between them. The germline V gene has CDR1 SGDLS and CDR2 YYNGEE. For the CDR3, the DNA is TGTGCCAGCAGCGTAGTAGGGGGGCAGGAGACCCAGTACTTC. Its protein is CASSVVGGQETQYF.

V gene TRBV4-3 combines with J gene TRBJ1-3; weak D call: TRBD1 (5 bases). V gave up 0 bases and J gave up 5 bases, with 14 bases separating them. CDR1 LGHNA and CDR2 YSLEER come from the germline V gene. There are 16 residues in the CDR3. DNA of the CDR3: TGCGCCAGCAGCCAAGAGAGGGGTCGAATAAGAAACACCATATATTTT. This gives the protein CASSQERGRIRNTIYF.

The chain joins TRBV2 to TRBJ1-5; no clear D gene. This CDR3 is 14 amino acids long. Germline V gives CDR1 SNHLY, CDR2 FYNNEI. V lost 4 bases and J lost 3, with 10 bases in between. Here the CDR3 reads CASSVIRLNQPQHF. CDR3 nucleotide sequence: TGTGCCAGCAGTGTTATCCGACTCAATCAGCCCCAGCATTTT.

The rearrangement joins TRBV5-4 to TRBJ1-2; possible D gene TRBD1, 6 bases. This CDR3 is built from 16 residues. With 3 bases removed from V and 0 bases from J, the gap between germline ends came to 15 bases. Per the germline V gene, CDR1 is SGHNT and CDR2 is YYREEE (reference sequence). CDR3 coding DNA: TGTGCCAGCAGCTACTATAACAGGGTCCCTAACTATGGCTACACCTTC. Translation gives CASSYYNRVPNYGYTF.

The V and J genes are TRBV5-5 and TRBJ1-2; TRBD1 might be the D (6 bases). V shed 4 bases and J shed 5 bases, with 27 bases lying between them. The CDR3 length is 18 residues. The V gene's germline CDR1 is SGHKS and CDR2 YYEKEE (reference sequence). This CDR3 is CASSPRPSSGAMTYGYTF. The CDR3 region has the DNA TGTGCCAGCAGCCCGCGACCGTCCTCAGGGGCGATGACATATGGCTACACCTTC.

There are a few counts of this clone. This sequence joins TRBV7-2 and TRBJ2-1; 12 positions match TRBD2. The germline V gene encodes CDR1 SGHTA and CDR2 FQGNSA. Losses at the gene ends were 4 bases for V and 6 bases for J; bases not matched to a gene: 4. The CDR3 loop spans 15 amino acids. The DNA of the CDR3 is TGTGCCAGCAGCTCGGGACTAGCGGGTGCCAATGAGCAGTTCTTC. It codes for CASSSGLAGANEQFF.

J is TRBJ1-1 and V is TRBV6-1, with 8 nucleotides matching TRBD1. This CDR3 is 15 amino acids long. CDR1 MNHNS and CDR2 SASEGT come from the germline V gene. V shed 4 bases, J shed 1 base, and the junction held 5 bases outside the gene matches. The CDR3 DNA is TGTGCCAGCAGTGCCCTCGGACAGGGGAACACTGAAGCTTTCTTT. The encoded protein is CASSALGQGNTEAFF.

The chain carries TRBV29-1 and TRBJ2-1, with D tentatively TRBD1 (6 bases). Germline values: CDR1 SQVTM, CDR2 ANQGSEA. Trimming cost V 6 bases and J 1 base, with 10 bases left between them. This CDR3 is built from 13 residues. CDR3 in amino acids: CSVDRGSYNEQFF. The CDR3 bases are TGCAGCGTCGATAGGGGGTCCTACAATGAGCAGTTCTTC.